This is a list of T cell receptor beta chains from one sample in a study of blood T cell repertoires in COVID-19. Assay: immunoSEQ multiplex PCR; the TCRdb copy retains only in-frame clones and omits some. The table lists more than 200,000 clones, over 75% of them singletons. Sequencing input: PBMCs or T cells enriched from blood (not recorded which). The receptors here all came from a man aged 35-49 years who had recovered from COVID-19. Both conserved end residues are part of each CDR3. Fields, in order: D gene, J gene, V gene, clone size, CDR3 protein, CDR3 DNA. The D gene is left open where the match is weak. The size entry is marked missing in some rows and otherwise reads once, few, many or a size class.

D gene: -
J gene: TRBJ1-1
V gene: TRBV12-5
clone size: -
CDR3 protein: CASGSGEGAFF
CDR3 DNA: TGTGCTAGTGGTTCGGGGGAGGGAGCTTTCTTT

D gene: -
J gene: TRBJ1-6
V gene: TRBV5-1
clone size: -
CDR3 protein: CASSFSDGSSYNSPLHF
CDR3 DNA: TGCGCCAGCAGCTTCTCGGACGGGAGCTCCTATAATTCACCCCTCCACTTT

D gene: TRBD1
J gene: TRBJ2-5
V gene: TRBV2
clone size: -
CDR3 protein: CASSLDRVQETQYF
CDR3 DNA: TGTGCCAGCAGTCTGGACAGGGTTCAAGAGACCCAGTACTTC

D gene: -
J gene: TRBJ2-6
V gene: TRBV27
clone size: -
CDR3 protein: CASSLSLAGANVLTF
CDR3 DNA: TGTGCCAGCAGTTTATCGCTAGCTGGGGCCAACGTCCTGACTTTC

D gene: TRBD1
J gene: TRBJ2-7
V gene: TRBV11-2
clone size: -
CDR3 protein: CASSLQIQGSYEQYF
CDR3 DNA: TGTGCCAGCAGCCTACAGATACAGGGGTCCTACGAGCAGTACTTC

D gene: TRBD2
J gene: TRBJ2-1
V gene: TRBV7-2
clone size: -
CDR3 protein: CASSLAGTSGGGTQFF
CDR3 DNA: TGTGCCAGCAGCTTAGCCGGGACTAGCGGGGGGGGTACGCAGTTCTTC

D gene: TRBD2
J gene: TRBJ2-1
V gene: TRBV19
clone size: once
CDR3 protein: CASSTGLGVGEQFF
CDR3 DNA: TGTGCCAGTAGTACCGGACTAGGGGTGGGTGAGCAGTTCTTC

D gene: TRBD2
J gene: TRBJ2-2
V gene: TRBV6-5
clone size: -
CDR3 protein: CASSYSSGATAGELFF
CDR3 DNA: TGTGCCAGCAGTTACTCGAGCGGGGCCACAGCCGGGGAGCTGTTTTTT

D gene: TRBD1
J gene: TRBJ2-2
V gene: TRBV20-1
clone size: -
CDR3 protein: CSASKPGGSGELFF
CDR3 DNA: TGCAGTGCTAGTAAGCCAGGGGGCTCCGGGGAGCTGTTTTTT

D gene: -
J gene: TRBJ1-1
V gene: TRBV4-1
clone size: -
CDR3 protein: CASSQERGTLMNTEAFF
CDR3 DNA: TGCGCCAGCAGCCAAGAAAGAGGGACATTGATGAACACTGAAGCTTTCTTT

D gene: TRBD1
J gene: TRBJ2-7
V gene: TRBV19
clone size: -
CDR3 protein: CASTTDREAYEQYF
CDR3 DNA: TGTGCCAGTACGACCGACAGGGAAGCCTACGAGCAGTACTTC

D gene: -
J gene: TRBJ2-6
V gene: TRBV20-1
clone size: -
CDR3 protein: CSASLQGHSGANVLTF
CDR3 DNA: TGCAGTGCTAGTCTCCAGGGGCACTCTGGGGCCAACGTCCTGACTTTC

D gene: -
J gene: TRBJ2-1
V gene: TRBV11-2
clone size: -
CDR3 protein: CASSRGGLSVNEQFF
CDR3 DNA: TGTGCCAGTTCGAGGGGGGGCCTGTCGGTCAATGAGCAGTTCTTC

D gene: -
J gene: TRBJ1-3
V gene: TRBV16
clone size: -
CDR3 protein: CASSQIGSTSSSGNTIYF
CDR3 DNA: TGTGCCAGCAGCCAAATCGGTTCGACTTCATCATCCGGAAACACCATATATTTT

D gene: -
J gene: TRBJ2-7
V gene: TRBV10-3
clone size: -
CDR3 protein: CAISEGQLYEQYF
CDR3 DNA: TGTGCCATCAGTGAGGGACAGCTCTACGAGCAGTACTTC

D gene: -
J gene: TRBJ2-7
V gene: TRBV6-5
clone size: -
CDR3 protein: CASRRAHEQYF
CDR3 DNA: TGTGCCAGCCGCAGGGCTCACGAGCAGTACTTC

D gene: TRBD2
J gene: TRBJ2-2
V gene: TRBV10-3
clone size: -
CDR3 protein: CAIKEGLAGTNTGELFF
CDR3 DNA: TGTGCCATAAAAGAAGGTCTAGCGGGGACGAACACCGGGGAGCTGTTTTTT

D gene: TRBD2
J gene: TRBJ2-1
V gene: TRBV5-1
clone size: -
CDR3 protein: CASSRTSGENGEQFF
CDR3 DNA: TGCGCCAGCTCGCGGACTAGCGGGGAAAATGGTGAGCAGTTCTTC

D gene: -
J gene: TRBJ1-1
V gene: TRBV29-1
clone size: -
CDR3 protein: CSVRSPGGTEAFF
CDR3 DNA: TGCAGCGTGAGGTCTCCCGGTGGGACTGAAGCTTTCTTT

D gene: TRBD2
J gene: TRBJ2-1
V gene: TRBV4-1
clone size: -
CDR3 protein: CASSQGRIFRSGRANEQFF
CDR3 DNA: TGCGCCAGCAGCCAAGGTCGGATCTTTCGTAGCGGGAGGGCCAATGAGCAGTTCTTC

D gene: -
J gene: TRBJ2-1
V gene: TRBV3-1/TRBV3-2
clone size: -
CDR3 protein: CASSRGTQGGNEQFF
CDR3 DNA: TGTGCCAGCAGCCGCGGGACTCAGGGGGGTAATGAGCAGTTCTTC

D gene: TRBD2
J gene: TRBJ2-2
V gene: TRBV5-5
clone size: -
CDR3 protein: CASSTGLAGWRTGELFF
CDR3 DNA: TGTGCCAGCAGCACGGGACTAGCGGGGTGGAGAACCGGGGAGCTGTTTTTT

D gene: -
J gene: TRBJ1-5
V gene: TRBV28
clone size: -
CDR3 protein: CASRGAGEGQPQHF
CDR3 DNA: TGTGCCAGCAGGGGCGCGGGGGAAGGCCAGCCCCAGCATTTT

D gene: TRBD1
J gene: TRBJ2-5
V gene: TRBV7-9
clone size: once
CDR3 protein: CASSPRTGIRETQYF
CDR3 DNA: TGTGCCAGCAGCCCTCGGACAGGCATTCGGGAGACCCAGTACTTC

D gene: TRBD2
J gene: TRBJ2-1
V gene: TRBV7-2
clone size: -
CDR3 protein: CASSLGREVEQFF
CDR3 DNA: TGTGCCAGCAGCTTGGGGCGGGAGGTTGAGCAGTTCTTC

D gene: -
J gene: TRBJ1-4
V gene: TRBV6-4
clone size: -
CDR3 protein: CASSDSEAAGELFF
CDR3 DNA: TGTGCCAGCAGTGATTCGGAGGCGGCGGGAGAACTGTTTTTT

D gene: -
J gene: TRBJ2-5
V gene: TRBV7-6
clone size: -
CDR3 protein: CASSFFGEPKETQYF
CDR3 DNA: TGTGCCAGCAGCTTTTTCGGGGAACCTAAAGAGACCCAGTACTTC

D gene: TRBD1
J gene: TRBJ1-4
V gene: TRBV2
clone size: -
CDR3 protein: CASTRQGATNEKLFF
CDR3 DNA: TGTGCCAGTACTAGACAGGGGGCTACTAATGAAAAACTGTTTTTT

D gene: -
J gene: TRBJ2-1
V gene: TRBV7-2
clone size: -
CDR3 protein: CASSLAGQGGYNEQFF
CDR3 DNA: TGTGCCAGCAGCTTAGCGGGCCAGGGGGGATACAATGAGCAGTTCTTC

D gene: TRBD1
J gene: TRBJ1-2
V gene: TRBV5-4
clone size: -
CDR3 protein: CASSAGQGYYGYTF
CDR3 DNA: TGTGCCAGCAGTGCGGGACAGGGGTACTATGGCTACACCTTC

D gene: -
J gene: TRBJ1-2
V gene: TRBV13
clone size: -
CDR3 protein: CASSKRGHLYGYTF
CDR3 DNA: TGTGCCAGCAGCAAACGGGGACACTTATATGGCTACACCTTC

D gene: TRBD1
J gene: TRBJ2-7
V gene: TRBV20-1
clone size: -
CDR3 protein: CSARTGHEQYF
CDR3 DNA: TGCAGTGCTAGGACAGGGCACGAGCAGTACTTC

D gene: -
J gene: TRBJ1-2
V gene: TRBV5-1
clone size: few
CDR3 protein: CASSSERDGVYGYTF
CDR3 DNA: TGCGCCAGCAGCTCTGAGCGGGACGGGGTCTATGGCTACACCTTC

D gene: TRBD2
J gene: TRBJ2-7
V gene: TRBV4-2
clone size: once
CDR3 protein: CASSQADLAAYEQYF
CDR3 DNA: TGTGCCAGCAGCCAAGCGGATCTAGCGGCCTACGAGCAGTACTTC

D gene: TRBD1
J gene: TRBJ1-5
V gene: TRBV19
clone size: -
CDR3 protein: CASSPDRGQPQHF
CDR3 DNA: TGTGCCAGTAGTCCGGACAGGGGTCAGCCCCAGCATTTT

D gene: TRBD1
J gene: TRBJ1-5
V gene: TRBV19
clone size: -
CDR3 protein: CASSSEDRGLNQPQHF
CDR3 DNA: TGTGCCAGTAGTAGCGAGGACAGGGGGCTGAATCAGCCCCAGCATTTT

D gene: TRBD2
J gene: TRBJ2-3
V gene: TRBV5-5
clone size: -
CDR3 protein: CASDPILAGGGTDTQYF
CDR3 DNA: TGTGCCAGCGACCCGATCCTAGCGGGAGGGGGCACAGATACGCAGTATTTT

D gene: TRBD1
J gene: TRBJ1-5
V gene: TRBV19
clone size: -
CDR3 protein: CASIPGQAGNQPQHF
CDR3 DNA: TGTGCCAGTATCCCGGGACAGGCCGGCAATCAGCCCCAGCATTTT

D gene: TRBD1
J gene: TRBJ2-7
V gene: TRBV28
clone size: -
CDR3 protein: CASGIQGAASGQYF
CDR3 DNA: TGTGCCAGCGGAATCCAGGGGGCTGCGTCGGGGCAGTACTTC

D gene: TRBD1
J gene: TRBJ1-3
V gene: TRBV5-6
clone size: -
CDR3 protein: CASSIGTGRHTIYF
CDR3 DNA: TGTGCCAGCAGCATCGGGACAGGGAGGCACACCATATATTTT

D gene: TRBD2
J gene: TRBJ2-3
V gene: TRBV7-2
clone size: -
CDR3 protein: CASSLVLAGGVSLSF
CDR3 DNA: TGTGCCAGCAGCTTAGTACTAGCGGGAGGTGTGTCACTATCTTTT

D gene: -
J gene: TRBJ2-2
V gene: TRBV6-6
clone size: -
CDR3 protein: CASSTATGTGELFF
CDR3 DNA: TGTGCCAGCAGTACAGCCACAGGCACCGGGGAGCTGTTTTTT

D gene: TRBD2
J gene: TRBJ2-3
V gene: TRBV7-2
clone size: -
CDR3 protein: CASSSTYSRAGGPSSQYF
CDR3 DNA: TGTGCCAGCAGCTCAACATACTCAAGGGCGGGAGGGCCTTCCTCGCAGTATTTT

D gene: -
J gene: TRBJ1-3
V gene: TRBV7-2
clone size: -
CDR3 protein: CASSLMGDTIYF
CDR3 DNA: TGTGCCAGCAGTTTAATGGGCGACACCATATATTTT

D gene: -
J gene: TRBJ2-1
V gene: TRBV2
clone size: once
CDR3 protein: CASSERRQYNEQFF
CDR3 DNA: TGTGCCAGCAGTGAGAGGAGACAGTACAATGAGCAGTTCTTC